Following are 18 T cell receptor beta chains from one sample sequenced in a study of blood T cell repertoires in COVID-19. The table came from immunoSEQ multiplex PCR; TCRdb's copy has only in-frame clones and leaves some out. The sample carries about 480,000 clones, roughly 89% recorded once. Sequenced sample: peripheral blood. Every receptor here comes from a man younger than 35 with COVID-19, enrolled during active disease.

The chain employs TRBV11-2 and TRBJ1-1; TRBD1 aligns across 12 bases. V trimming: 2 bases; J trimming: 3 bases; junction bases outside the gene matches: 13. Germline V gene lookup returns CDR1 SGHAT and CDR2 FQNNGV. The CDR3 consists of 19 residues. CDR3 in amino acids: CASSLKPGQGAIVDTEAFF. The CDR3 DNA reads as TGTGCCAGCAGCTTAAAACCGGGACAGGGGGCAATTGTCGACACTGAAGCTTTCTTT.

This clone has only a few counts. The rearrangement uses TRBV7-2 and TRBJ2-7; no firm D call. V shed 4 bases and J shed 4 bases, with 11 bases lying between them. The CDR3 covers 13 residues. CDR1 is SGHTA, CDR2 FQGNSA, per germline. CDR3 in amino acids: CASSSTNLYEQYF. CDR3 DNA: TGTGCCAGCAGCTCCACTAACTTGTACGAGCAGTACTTC.

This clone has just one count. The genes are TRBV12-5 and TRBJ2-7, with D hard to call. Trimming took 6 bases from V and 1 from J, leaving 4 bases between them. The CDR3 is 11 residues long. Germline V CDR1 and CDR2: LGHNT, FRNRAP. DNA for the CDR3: TGTGCTAGTGGCGGTTCCTACGAGCAGTACTTC. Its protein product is CASGGSYEQYF.

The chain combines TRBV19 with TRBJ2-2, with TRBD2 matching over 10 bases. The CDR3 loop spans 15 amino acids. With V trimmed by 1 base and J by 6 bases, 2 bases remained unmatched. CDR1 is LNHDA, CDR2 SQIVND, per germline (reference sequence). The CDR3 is CASSIAGTSAGELFF. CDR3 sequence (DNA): TGTGCCAGTAGTATAGCCGGGACTAGCGCCGGGGAGCTGTTTTTT.

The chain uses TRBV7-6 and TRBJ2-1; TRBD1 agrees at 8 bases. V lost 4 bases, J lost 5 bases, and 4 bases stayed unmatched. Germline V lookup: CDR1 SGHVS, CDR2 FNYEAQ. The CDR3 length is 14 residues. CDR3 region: CASSSDREDNEQFF. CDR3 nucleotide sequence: TGTGCCAGCAGCTCGGACAGGGAGGACAATGAGCAGTTCTTC. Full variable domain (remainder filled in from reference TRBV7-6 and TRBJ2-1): GAGVSQSPRYKVTKRGQDVALRCDPISGHVSLYWYRQALGQGPEFLTYFNYEAQQDKSGLPNDRFSAERPEGSISTLTIQRTEQRDSAMYRCASSSDREDNEQFFGPGTRLTVL.

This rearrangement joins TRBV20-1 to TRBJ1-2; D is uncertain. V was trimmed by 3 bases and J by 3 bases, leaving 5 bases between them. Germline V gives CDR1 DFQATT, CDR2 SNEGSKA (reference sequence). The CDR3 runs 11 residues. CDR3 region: CSASADYGYTF. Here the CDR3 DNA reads TGCAGTGCTAGTGCGGACTATGGCTACACCTTC.

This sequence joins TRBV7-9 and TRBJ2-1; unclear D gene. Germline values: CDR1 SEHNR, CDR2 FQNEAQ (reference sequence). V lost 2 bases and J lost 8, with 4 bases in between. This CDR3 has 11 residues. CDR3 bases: TGTGCCAGCAGCTTATACTATGAGCAGTTCTTC. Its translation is CASSLYYEQFF.

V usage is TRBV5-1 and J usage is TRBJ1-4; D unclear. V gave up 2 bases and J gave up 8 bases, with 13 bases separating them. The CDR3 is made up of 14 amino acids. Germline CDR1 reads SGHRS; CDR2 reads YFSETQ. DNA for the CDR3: TGCGCCAGCAGCTTAGGAGGGAGCAGGGAAAAACTGTTTTTT. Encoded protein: CASSLGGSREKLFF.

CDR3 region: CASRGASEKLFF. The CDR3 DNA follows: TGTGCCAGCAGGGGGGCAAGTGAAAAACTGTTTTTT. The chain links TRBV12-3 or TRBV12-4 to TRBJ1-4; TRBD1 is a possible D gene (6 bases). V was clipped by 6 bases and J by 7 bases, with 9 bases between them. This CDR3 spans 12 amino acids.

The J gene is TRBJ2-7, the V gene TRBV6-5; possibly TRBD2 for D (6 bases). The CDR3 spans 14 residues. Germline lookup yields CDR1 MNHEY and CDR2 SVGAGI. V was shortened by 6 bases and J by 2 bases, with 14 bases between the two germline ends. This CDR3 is CASRISGAPYEQYF. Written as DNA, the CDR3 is TGTGCCAGCAGGATTAGCGGAGCACCCTACGAGCAGTACTTC.

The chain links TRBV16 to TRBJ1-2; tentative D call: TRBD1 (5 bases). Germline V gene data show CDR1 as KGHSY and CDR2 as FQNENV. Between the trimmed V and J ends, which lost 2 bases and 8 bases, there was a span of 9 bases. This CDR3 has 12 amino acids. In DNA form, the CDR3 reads TGTGCCAGCAGCCAACAGGGTGGGGGCTACACCTTC. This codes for CASSQQGGGYTF.

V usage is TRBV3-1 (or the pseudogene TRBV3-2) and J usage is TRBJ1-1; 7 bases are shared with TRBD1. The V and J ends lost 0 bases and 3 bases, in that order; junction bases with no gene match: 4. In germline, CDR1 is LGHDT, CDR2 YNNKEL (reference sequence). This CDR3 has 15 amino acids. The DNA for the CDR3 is TGTGCCAGCAGCCAAGAAAGGGGGCGGTACACTGAAGCTTTCTTT. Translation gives CASSQERGRYTEAFF.

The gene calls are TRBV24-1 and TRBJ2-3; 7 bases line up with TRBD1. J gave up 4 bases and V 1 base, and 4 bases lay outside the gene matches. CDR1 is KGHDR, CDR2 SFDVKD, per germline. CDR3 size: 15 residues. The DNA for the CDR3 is TGTGCCACCAGTGATTTCCGGGACAGTCCAGATACGCAGTATTTT. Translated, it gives CATSDFRDSPDTQYF.

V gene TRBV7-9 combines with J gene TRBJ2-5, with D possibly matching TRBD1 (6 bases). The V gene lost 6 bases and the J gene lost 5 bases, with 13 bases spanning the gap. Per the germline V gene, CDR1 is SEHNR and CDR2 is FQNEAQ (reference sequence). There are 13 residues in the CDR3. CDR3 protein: CASSPQGHETQYF. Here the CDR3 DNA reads TGTGCCAGCAGTCCACAGGGCCACGAGACCCAGTACTTC.

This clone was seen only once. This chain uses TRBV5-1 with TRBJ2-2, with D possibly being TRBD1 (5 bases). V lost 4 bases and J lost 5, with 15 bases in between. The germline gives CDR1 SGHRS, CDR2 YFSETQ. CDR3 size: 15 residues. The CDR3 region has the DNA TGCGCCAGCAGCCCCCAGGGAAGTGAAACCGGGGAGCTGTTTTTT. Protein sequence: CASSPQGSETGELFF.

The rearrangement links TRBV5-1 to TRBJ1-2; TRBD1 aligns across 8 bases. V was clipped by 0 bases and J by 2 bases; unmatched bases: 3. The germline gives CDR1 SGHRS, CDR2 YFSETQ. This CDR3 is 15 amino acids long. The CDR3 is CASSLGAGGNYGYTF. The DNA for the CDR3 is TGCGCCAGCAGCTTGGGGGCAGGGGGCAACTATGGCTACACCTTC.

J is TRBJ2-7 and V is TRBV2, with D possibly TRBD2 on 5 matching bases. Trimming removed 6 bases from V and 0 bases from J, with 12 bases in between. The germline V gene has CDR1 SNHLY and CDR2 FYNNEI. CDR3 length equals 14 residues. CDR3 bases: TGTGCCAGCAGGAGCCGGGATAACTCCTACGAGCAGTACTTC. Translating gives CASRSRDNSYEQYF.

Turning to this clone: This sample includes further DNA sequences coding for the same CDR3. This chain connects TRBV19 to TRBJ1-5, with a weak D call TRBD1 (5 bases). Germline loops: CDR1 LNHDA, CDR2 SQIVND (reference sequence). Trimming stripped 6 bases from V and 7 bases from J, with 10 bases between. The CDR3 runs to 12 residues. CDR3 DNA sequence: TGTGCCAGTAGAGGGGAGGGGCAGCCCCAGCATTTT. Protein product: CASRGEGQPQHF.